These 3 T cell receptor beta chains were sequenced from one sample in a study of blood T cell repertoires in COVID-19. Sequencing was performed with immunoSEQ multiplex PCR; in TCRdb, only in-frame clones are kept and a portion is missing. The sample holds almost 200,000 clones, about 85% seen once. The sample taken for sequencing was peripheral blood. The source of these receptors is a man in his 60s with COVID-19, enrolled during active disease.

V and J are TRBV30 and TRBJ1-5; 10 bases agree with TRBD1. Unmatched junction bases numbered 1, after V lost 1 base and J lost 4 bases. CDR1 and CDR2 from the germline V gene are GTSNPN and SVGIG (reference sequence). This CDR3 contains 14 residues. DNA of the CDR3: TGTGCCTGGAGTGCGGGACAGGGGAATCAGCCCCAGCATTTT. Its protein is CAWSAGQGNQPQHF.

The CDR3 sequence: CASSRLVADTQYF. The CDR3 coding sequence is TGTGCCAGCAGTAGACTAGTCGCAGATACGCAGTATTTT. The chain employs TRBV6-6 and TRBJ2-3; possibly TRBD2 for D (6 bases). V lost 5 bases, J lost 4 bases, and 10 bases lay in between. The CDR3 runs to 13 residues. The germline V gene has CDR1 MNHNY and CDR2 SVGAGI (reference sequence).

V is TRBV20-1 and J is TRBJ1-1; no definite D call. The germline gives CDR1 DFQATT, CDR2 SNEGSKA (reference sequence). The V gene lost 4 bases and the J gene lost 12 bases, with 12 bases spanning the gap. The CDR3 extends over 10 amino acids. The CDR3 is CSANREVSFF. The CDR3 DNA reads as TGCAGTGCTAACCGAGAAGTATCTTTCTTT.